Reported below is one T cell receptor (beta chain). The table lists this clone with a few counts. There is no known antigen for this receptor. Within one base of it there is no much larger clone, and no base qualities were kept. The cohort comprised 550 to 700 healthy bone marrow donors. All cohort members were sampled while nominally healthy, although unrecorded immune exposures were likely present. The donor was CMV seronegative and belonged to the group of more than 300 seronegative cohort members. A peripheral blood sample was provided by each donor, and peripheral blood mononuclear cells were used for TCR beta sequencing. Genomic DNA was extracted from the blood cell samples with the Qiagen DNeasy Blood Extraction Kit. These data are taken from a study of cytomegalovirus exposure and HLA in healthy donors (dated by TCRdb to 2016 to 2017). Looking at the study overall: An earlier analysis of 587 of the donors reported roughly 300 Gb of sequence data and 95 million to 120 million unique TCR beta sequences obtained from approximately 180 million T cells. An early release that covered about 640 HLA-typed donors contained around 300 gigabases of sequencing data and roughly 84 million unique TCR sequences. Of the 350 to 450 genotyped donors, approximately 81% were placed in the genetic ancestry cluster associated with self-reported Caucasian donors. The study aimed to test whether cataloging public T cell receptors could reveal signatures of past pathogen exposure. The study used immunosequencing to profile the T cell repertoires of 600 to 850 subjects and linked those repertoires to cytomegalovirus serostatus. In addition to the first cohort of several hundred subjects, a separate validation cohort of approximately 110 different subjects was used. High-throughput TCR immunosequencing, statistical association of individual TCRs with disease status, and machine learning were combined to predict cytomegalovirus infection status. To study patterns of TCR occurrence, a later analysis re-analyzed previously published TCR beta repertoires from 500 to 850 donors and added high-resolution HLA genotyping. Rather than using new phenotypic data, the later analysis identified candidate immune exposures from TCR beta sequences and from how often those sequences occurred across donors. To decide whether each TCR beta V gene segment behaved as functional or pseudogenic, an earlier analysis of fewer than 750 of the donors relied on high-throughput TCR beta sequencing. Donor age, sex, ethnicity and CMV serostatus were compiled alongside the repertoire data. A later genetic analysis used genome-wide SNP genotypes for about three fifths of the 666 donors, treating that subset as a discovery cohort. All discovery cohort repertoires had been generated using a single sequencing platform. Both class I and class II loci were covered by HLA typing, at four-digit resolution. Typing coverage varied by locus: roughly 629-630 donors for A, B, C, DRB1 and DQB1; roughly 500 for DQA1; nearly 610 for DPA1; approximately 470 for DPB1. Four or five DR-DQ haplotypes were treated as single units for association and clustering because of strong linkage in the cohort. Across some 400 genotyped donors of the cohort, an average of about 200,000 unique TCR beta nucleotide sequences per donor were sequenced, and 15% to 20% of those sequences were non-productive.

Study-wide findings and limitations: Correlated functional status among segregating V segments might be attributable to linkage disequilibrium, but an unknown experimental factor could not be ruled out. While some public TCRs were present in many individuals, most TCR sequences turned up only very rarely across donors. The presence/absence analyses assumed that sequencing depth was roughly uniform across donors, and that assumption may not be true. The classifier was reported to diagnose cytomegalovirus status with high specificity and sensitivity in both the original cohort and the validation cohort. A further reported finding was that TCR beta sequences accurately predicted the HLA-A and HLA-B alleles for most subjects in the first cohort. V-gene and J-gene trimming of TCR beta chains was associated with a missense DCLRE1C variant in a later genetic analysis, and the association was replicated in an independent cohort. In a later analysis, several top co-occurrence clusters were reported to appear linked to parvovirus B19, influenza, CMV and Epstein-Barr virus. When HLA alleles, especially DR and DQ, strongly co-occurred, TCR associations were difficult to assign to individual alleles. The study gave a list of about 170 TCR beta chains associated with cytomegalovirus. A later analysis found that TCR association rates varied across HLA loci, with DRB1 alleles showing the most associated TCRs and HLA-C alleles the fewest. In a later analysis, HLA-associated TCR beta chains showed more clonal expansion and lower generation probabilities than non-associated chains that were equally common. In vitro tests confirmed that a few of the cytomegalovirus-associated TCR beta chains recognize cytomegalovirus antigens. Specific HLA alleles were associated with over 15,000 TCR beta sequences at a false discovery rate of 0.05 in a later analysis. According to a later genetic analysis, donors in an Asian-associated ancestry cluster had fewer N-insertions in productive TCRs than the approximately 710-donor mean. The authors suggested that the approach could potentially be generalized to other disease states and immunological phenotypes. Only TCR beta chains were sequenced in this cohort, and the absence of alpha or paired-chain data limited detectable features. Over 15 rarely observed V segments, including chromosome 9 orphons, were excluded from the earlier analysis of approximately 500 of the donors because counts were too low. An earlier analysis of around 540 of the donors showed that most TCR beta V segments appeared in productive rearrangements either about 87% or about 30% of the time, which broadly matched IMGT annotations. A later analysis found that most CMV-associated TCR beta chains appeared HLA-restricted, with HLA associations seemingly driven largely by CMV exposure. Because some donors lacked HLA typing at each locus, the association tests relied only on the typed subset. A group of highly shared sequence variants was considered likely to be a technical artifact of the sequencing pipeline. Immune exposure information for the cohort was limited to CMV serostatus.

The library relied on the immunoSEQ multiplex PCR assay. For the multiplex PCR, a mixture combining 60 forward primers for TCR Vbeta segments and 13 reverse primers for TCR Jbeta segments was used. Amplification of the CDR3 region of rearranged TCR beta genes was performed with a multiplex PCR assay on genomic DNA. The amplified TCR beta libraries were sequenced on the Illumina HiSeq System as 87-base-pair reads. The authors processed their data as follows. A later analysis counted about 80 million unique TCR beta chains across the 650 to 800 repertoires, and some 11 million of these chains were shared by at least two donors. To remove PCR and sequencing errors, raw reads were error-corrected and collapsed into unique sequences using a nearest-neighbor algorithm that merged closely related sequences. V, D and J gene segments were assigned by aligning CDR3 sequences to IMGT reference sequences. Each retained sequence needed at least a six-nucleotide match to both a V gene segment and a J gene segment. Rearrangements were called productive when the CDR3 lacked stop codons and stayed in frame with V and J; all others were non-productive. CDR3 was defined according to IMGT convention as the region running from the second conserved V-encoded cysteine to the conserved J-encoded phenylalanine. The earlier analysis of 450 to 750 of the donors excluded any sequence lacking an unambiguous match to a single V gene segment. In an earlier analysis of about 590 of the donors, a V segment was called functional when productive rearrangements were above 56.7%, and segregating when the standard deviation between donors exceeded 5%. To diagnose cytomegalovirus status from the catalog of TCR beta chain sequences, a statistical classification framework was built. V and J gene assignment, in a later analysis, came from comparing TCR nucleotide sequences with IMGT/GENE-DB human TR gene sequences. In a later analysis, CDR3 sequences and most-parsimonious VDJ recombination scenarios were assigned using the TCRdist pipeline. In a later analysis, every TCR beta chain was defined by the combination of its CDR3 amino acid sequence and its V-gene family, and reads without a unique V-gene family were dropped. As a way to deal with suspected cross-contamination and a sequencing artifact, a later analysis dropped hundreds of nucleotide sequences that were highly shared and had low generation probability. In a later analysis, a clonal expansion index was calculated for each public chain from normalized within-repertoire ranks of inferred template counts. A later analysis computed generation probabilities with a VDJ recombination model fitted to out-of-frame rearrangements, and checked the results against IGoR. In a later analysis, hypergeometric tests were used to score TCR-TCR, TCR-HLA and TCR-CMV co-occurrence, with a repertoire-size bias correction applied to TCR pairs. A later analysis estimated false discovery rates by permuting HLA or CMV assignments 20 times. In a later analysis, co-occurring TCRs were grouped using DBSCAN, and TCRdist sequence similarity was added for clustering within HLA-allele-positive subsets. Co-occurrence clustering excluded repertoires with fewer than 30,000 or more than 120,000 public chains, plus five with anomalous nucleotide sharing. Here the immuneACCESS table is served through TCRdb, limited to in-frame sequences with V and J called. Missing clones are a known gap in these copies; in checked studies unresolved V genes cover under half, and the rest lacks a known reason. V, J and clone size are those of that table, while D and trimming were read from the DNA. This sample holds over 200,000 clones; approximately 84% were observed only once. The ten most abundant clones make up roughly 0.58% of the sample.

The sequenced sample was PBMCs. The sequence came from a woman aged 40 to 50 in good health and CMV-seronegative.

The bases read TGTGCCAGCAGCCAATTACAGGGCGCTGGAAACACCATATATTTT. This encodes CASSQLQGAGNTIYF. The receptor chain draws on TRBV7-9 and TRBJ1-3; a weak D assignment points to TRBD1 (6 bases agree). V is reduced by 5 bases and J by 2 bases, leaving a spacing of 13 bases between them. CDR1 and CDR2 were assigned from the germline V gene (reference sequence) as SEHNR and FQNEAQ. The CDR3 starts with the cysteine, ends with the phenylalanine, and has 15 residues. Only the CDR3 portion is preserved as DNA: 45 bases, with reading frame beginning at the first base.